The rows below give T cell receptor beta chains drawn from one sample of a study of T cells expressing NK-cell markers. TCRdb derives one entry per CDR3 protein from the 5' RACE reads, leaving out DNA. This sample's table has 150,000 to 200,000 distinct CDR3 sequences. What was sequenced was blood T cells: a sorted CD56 or NKG2C T cell subset, CD4+ or CD8+ T cells, or bulk PBMC T cells (not recorded which). These receptors originate from a woman aged 18 to 75 in good health. Both conserved end residues are part of each CDR3.

J,V,CDR3
TRBJ2-3,TRBV6-1,CASRAGEPDTQYF
TRBJ2-1,TRBV9,CASSLQGYNEQFF
TRBJ2-1,TRBV7-2,CASSLVGGAVGNEQFF
TRBJ1-1,TRBV12-3/TRBV12-4,CASSLAPGGGSTEAFF
TRBJ2-1,TRBV6-1,CASRKDGLAGGQQFF
TRBJ1-6,TRBV2,CASRRGEQQNSPLHF
TRBJ2-5,TRBV9,CASSTLRQGLDGETQYF
TRBJ2-7,TRBV9,CASSIIVWSREIGFEQYF
TRBJ2-3,TRBV5-1,CASSQEPPGLAGVDTQYF
TRBJ2-1,TRBV15,CATSRAVVAGALNEQFF
TRBJ2-7,TRBV4-1,CASSQEGTSFYEQYF
TRBJ2-1,TRBV6-1,CASSPRIPDNEQFF
TRBJ2-5,TRBV15,CATSMGNGPRGETQYF
TRBJ2-1,TRBV5-1,CASSLNGGASNEQFF
TRBJ1-1,TRBV20-1,CSAHSTDMNTEAFF
TRBJ1-1,TRBV12-3/TRBV12-4,CASSFEQGGSRLNTEAFF
TRBJ2-3,TRBV7-9,CASSLGAGDTQYF
TRBJ1-1,TRBV3-1,CASSQVTGANTEAFF
TRBJ2-7,TRBV11-2,CASSLDQGDFSYEQYF
TRBJ2-3,TRBV6-4,CASSSSGTDTDTQYF
TRBJ2-4,TRBV7-2,CASRGQGLSKNIQYF
TRBJ2-5,TRBV5-1,CASSFTAGRETQYF